Shown below are 20 T cell receptor beta chains from a single sample sequenced in a study of CD8+CD57+ T cells in acquired aplastic anemia. Genomic DNA templated the TCR beta VDJ and CDR3 profiling. TCRdb re-called the reads through MiXCR, storing one row per CDR3 protein. This sample yields 250,000 or so distinct CDR3 sequences, of which about 44% are seen a single time; 7% to 9.5% belongs to the top ten. CD8+CD57+ cell expansion, shown by flow cytometry, had occurred in the patients selected for sequencing. The specimen sequenced was sorted CD4+, CD8+, or CD8+CD57+ T cells (not recorded which) from PBMCs. These receptors originate from a human donor with aplastic anemia.

In regard to this clonotype: One base away lies a much larger clone, so this may be a sequencing read error. V and J are TRBV12-3 or TRBV12-4 and TRBJ2-1, with 9 bases identical to TRBD2. V was pared by 4 bases and J by 11 bases, with 12 bases of the junction left unmatched. This CDR3 spans 15 amino acids. The CDR3 DNA reads TGTGCCAGCAGTTCGGTCACTAGCGGGCCGGCCAAGCAGTTCTTC. This codes for CASSSVTSGPAKQFF.

The J gene is TRBJ2-3, the V gene TRBV6-5; a possible D gene is TRBD2 (7 bases). The CDR3 has 13 residues. Germline CDR1 and CDR2: MNHEY and SVGAGI. Trimming cost V 5 bases and J 4 bases, with 10 bases left between them. CDR3 residues: CASSGGGPDTQYF. The CDR3 DNA follows: TGTGCCAGCAGTGGGGGGGGCCCAGATACGCAGTATTTT.

The chain employs TRBV7-2 and TRBJ1-4; the D gene is possibly TRBD1 (6 bases). The V end lost 1 base, the J end lost 7 bases, and 13 bases lay between the germline ends. From germline, CDR1 is SGHTA and CDR2 FQGNSA. The CDR3 is 15 residues long. The CDR3: CASSLVGGASEKLFF. The CDR3 nucleotides are TGTGCCAGCAGCTTAGTTGGGGGCGCCAGTGAAAAACTGTTTTTT.

The gene calls are TRBV12-3 or TRBV12-4 and TRBJ2-4; 10 bases match TRBD2. The CDR3 extends over 20 amino acids. V was clipped by 5 bases and J by 0 bases; unmatched bases: 16. The CDR3 DNA sequence: TGTGCCAGCAGTCCTGGGACTAGCGAGAGGTATGGATTAGCCAAAAACATTCAGTACTTC. Its protein product is CASSPGTSERYGLAKNIQYF.

This chain links TRBV10-3 with TRBJ2-7; D remains unclear. The J call is uncertain, as TRBJ2-5 better fits the DNA end. Germline lookup yields CDR1 ENHRY and CDR2 SYGVKD. The CDR3 runs to 11 residues. The CDR3 protein is CAISPGETQYF. In DNA, the CDR3 is TGTGCCATATCACCTGGGGAGACCCAGTACTTC.

This clonotype occurred many times. V usage is TRBV7-6 and J usage is TRBJ2-1, with TRBD2 matching 11 bases. The trim removed 5 bases at V and 4 bases at J, leaving 1 base unmatched. From germline, CDR1 is SGHVS and CDR2 FNYEAQ. This CDR3 region has 14 residues. The CDR3 sequence: CASSTSGGYNEQFF. In DNA form, the CDR3 reads TGTGCCAGCAGCACTAGCGGGGGATACAATGAGCAGTTCTTC.

The table lists this clonotype with a count of one. This rearrangement joins TRBV7-2 to TRBJ1-5; no clear D gene. Trimming pared 3 bases from V and 0 bases from J, leaving 9 bases between. This CDR3 region has 15 residues. The germline gives CDR1 SGHTA, CDR2 FQGNSA. CDR3 residues: CASSLGPGSNQPQHF. CDR3 bases: TGTGCCAGCAGCTTGGGCCCAGGTAGCAATCAGCCCCAGCATTTT.

In its sample, this clonotype was seen a few times. The rearrangement joins TRBV4-2 to TRBJ1-6; 9 nucleotides match TRBD1. The CDR3 length is 17 residues. V lost 2 bases, J lost 1 base, and 3 bases stayed unmatched. The V gene's germline CDR1 is LGHNA and CDR2 YNFKEQ. CDR3 nucleotide sequence: TGTGCCAGCAGCCAAAAGGGACAGGGTTCCTATAATTCACCCCTCCACTTT. This sequence encodes CASSQKGQGSYNSPLHF.

This clonotype was seen only a few times. The chain is built from TRBV6-1 and TRBJ2-7; D is possibly TRBD1 (6 bases). The CDR3 is 15 amino acids. Looked up from germline, CDR1 is MNHNS and CDR2 is SASEGT. Trimming took 7 bases from V and 3 from J, leaving 19 bases between them. The CDR3 DNA sequence: TGTGCCAGCAAACCGGCAGACAGGATACTCTACGAGCAGTACTTC. Its translation is CASKPADRILYEQYF.

This clonotype was counted ten times or more. The V gene is TRBV2, the J gene TRBJ2-3; TRBD2 aligns across 9 bases. Trimming took 2 bases from V and 2 from J; bases not matched to a gene: 5. This CDR3 contains 16 residues. Germline values: CDR1 SNHLY, CDR2 FYNNEI. This chain's CDR3 is CASSEQTSGFTDTQYF. CDR3 nucleotides: TGTGCCAGCAGTGAACAGACTAGCGGATTCACAGATACGCAGTATTTT.

At least ten counts were recorded for this clonotype. This chain links TRBV2 with TRBJ2-3, with D perhaps matching TRBD1 or TRBD2 (5 bases each). CDR1 SNHLY and CDR2 FYNNEI come from the germline V gene. The CDR3 extends over 13 amino acids. Trimming took off 8 bases at V and 1 base at J, with 10 bases between the two ends. The CDR3 bases are TGTGCCAGCGGGGACGGGGGCACAGATACGCAGTATTTT. It encodes CASGDGGTDTQYF.

Comments on this clonotype: One end of the junction does not line up with germline, which may come from a read error. The chain combines TRBV7-9 with TRBJ1-1; TRBD1 matches at 9 bases. The CDR3 consists of 17 residues. Germline V CDR1 and CDR2: SEHNR, FQNEAQ (reference sequence). The CDR3 nucleotides read TGCGCCAGCAGCCTCGTAGGGACAGGGTGGGAGAACACTGAAGCTTTCTTT. It codes for CASSLVGTGWENTEAFF.

This rearrangement joins TRBV10-3 to TRBJ1-6; D possibly corresponds to TRBD1 (6 bases). V was clipped by 0 bases and J by 12 bases, with 15 bases between them. The CDR3 runs to 15 residues. The germline V gene encodes CDR1 ENHRY and CDR2 SYGVKD. CDR3 DNA: TGTGCCATCAGTGAGTCGAAACAGGGATCAGGACCCCTCCACTTT. Translation: CAISESKQGSGPLHF.

In this sample, this clonotype turned up many times. This chain links TRBV27 with TRBJ2-1, with 7 positions matching TRBD1. This CDR3 has 15 amino acids. Germline V gene lookup returns CDR1 MNHEY and CDR2 SMNVEV (reference sequence). With V trimmed by 5 bases and J by 5 bases, 9 bases remained unmatched. The CDR3 sequence: CASSPTGHGHNEQFF. Written as DNA, the CDR3 is TGTGCCAGCAGTCCGACAGGGCACGGGCACAATGAGCAGTTCTTC.

This clonotype was counted ten times or more. The chain recombines TRBV10-1 with TRBJ2-1; 11 bases map to TRBD1. The germline CDR1 and CDR2 sequences are WNHNN and SYGVQD (reference sequence). The CDR3 extends over 15 amino acids. The V segment lost 5 bases and the J segment 6 bases; nucleotides outside the gene matches: 6. CDR3 in amino acids: CASSSRDRGINEQFF. CDR3 in DNA: TGCGCCAGCAGTTCCCGGGACAGGGGGATCAATGAGCAGTTCTTC.

This clonotype was recorded many times. The chain has TRBV19 and TRBJ2-7; D is perhaps TRBD1 (6 bases). V lost 3 bases to trimming and J lost 2 bases, with 11 bases between them. The CDR3 loop spans 14 amino acids. Per the germline V gene, CDR1 is LNHDA and CDR2 is SQIVND (reference sequence). CDR3 nucleotide sequence: TGTGCCAGTAGTATCACAGGGAGAGCCTACGAGCAGTACTTC. The encoded protein is CASSITGRAYEQYF.

This clonotype has only a few counts. A much larger clone lies a single base off, so this may be a read error. This chain joins TRBV7-9 and TRBJ2-7, with 13 bases identical to TRBD2. V was clipped by 6 bases and J by 3 bases; unmatched bases: 5. This CDR3 spans 15 amino acids. Germline V gene data show CDR1 as SEHNR and CDR2 as FQNEAQ (reference sequence). CDR3 sequence reads: CASRAGTSGIYEQYF. CDR3 nucleotide sequence: TGTGCCAGCAGAGCTGGGACTAGCGGGATCTACGAGCAGTACTTC.

The rearrangement links TRBV29-1 to TRBJ1-2, with TRBD1 identical over 8 bases. The CDR3 has 15 amino acids. V shed 2 bases, J shed 4 bases, and the junction held 9 bases outside the gene matches. CDR1 SQVTM and CDR2 ANQGSEA come from the germline V gene. The CDR3 sequence: CSVEHMDREIYGYTF. CDR3 sequence (DNA): TGCAGCGTTGAACATATGGACAGGGAAATCTATGGCTACACCTTC.

Comments on this clonotype: This may be a read error, as it is one base from a much larger clone. The gene calls are TRBV4-3 and TRBJ1-1; tentatively, D is TRBD1 (6 bases). Per germline, CDR1 LGHNA and CDR2 YSLEER. The CDR3 spans 15 residues. CDR3 nucleotide sequence: TGCGCCAACAGCCAAGATCGAGCAGGGGACACTGAAGCTTTCTTT. This codes for CANSQDRAGDTEAFF.

This clonotype has at least ten counts. This chain links TRBV28 with TRBJ2-1, with D possibly being TRBD1 (5 bases). Germline loops: CDR1 MDHEN, CDR2 SYDVKM. V shed 7 bases and J shed 7 bases, with 11 bases lying between them. This CDR3 is 12 amino acids long. As DNA, the CDR3 is TGTGCCAGCACACCAGGGTTTAATGAGCAGTTCTTC. This translates into CASTPGFNEQFF.